Listed here are 17 T cell receptor beta chains from one sample, sequenced in a study of early stage breast cancer tumors. Measured with immunoSEQ multiplex PCR; TCRdb has only the in-frame clones, and not every one. The sample has 70,000 or so clones, over 80% seen once. Sequenced: blood. Every receptor here comes from a person aged 35-50 years with breast cancer.

This chain links TRBV6-1 with TRBJ2-1; 10 bases fit TRBD2. CDR1 and CDR2 (germline): MNHNS, SASEGT. The CDR3 contains 19 residues. Trimming took 0 bases from V and 2 from J; bases not matched to a gene: 10. The CDR3 protein is CASSEAKGAGTSAYNEQFF. Here the CDR3 DNA reads TGTGCCAGCAGTGAAGCAAAAGGGGCCGGGACTAGCGCCTACAATGAGCAGTTCTTC.

The CDR3: CASSPTPVEGGTFF. CDR3 DNA sequence: TGTGCCAGCAGCCCGACCCCTGTGGAAGGGGGAACTTTCTTT. The rearrangement uses TRBV5-5 and TRBJ1-1, with D maybe TRBD1 (6 bases). Germline V lookup: CDR1 SGHKS, CDR2 YYEKEE (reference sequence). The length of the CDR3 is 14 residues. V was pared by 4 bases and J by 12 bases, with 22 bases between.

The chain links TRBV18 to TRBJ2-2, with D perhaps matching TRBD2 (6 bases). In germline, CDR1 is KGHSH, CDR2 LQKENI. Between the trimmed V and J ends, which lost 0 bases and 5 bases, there was a span of 13 bases. The CDR3 contains 16 residues. The CDR3 coding sequence is TGTGCCAGCTCACCACCCGGGAGAGTGGGAACCGGGGAGCTGTTTTTT. Translating gives CASSPPGRVGTGELFF.

This rearrangement joins TRBV10-2 to TRBJ1-5, with D perhaps matching TRBD1 (5 bases). Deletions cut 4 bases from V and 7 bases from J, with 14 bases between. Germline values: CDR1 WSHSY, CDR2 SAAADI. The CDR3 is 14 amino acids. The CDR3 DNA reads TGCGCCAGCAGTGTCACAGGCTCAGGGCAGCCCCAGCATTTT. This sequence encodes CASSVTGSGQPQHF.

This clone was picked up a small number of times. CDR3 region: CASSSGSKPQHF. Here the CDR3 DNA reads TGTGCCAGCAGTTCGGGTTCTAAGCCCCAGCATTTT. The V call is TRBV6-6, the J call TRBJ1-5; D is unclear. CDR1 and CDR2 (germline): MNHNY, SVGAGI (reference sequence). The CDR3 runs 12 residues. V lost 4 bases to trimming and J lost 8 bases, with 9 bases between them.

The CDR3 bases are TGTGCCAGCTCCTACGCGAACACTTACTCCTACGAGCAGTACTTC. Translation: CASSYANTYSYEQYF. This sequence joins TRBV18 and TRBJ2-7, with D hard to call. The germline V gene has CDR1 KGHSH and CDR2 LQKENI. The CDR3 length is 15 residues. Trimming took off 6 bases at V and 0 bases at J, with 15 bases between the two ends.

The rearrangement uses TRBV15 and TRBJ2-1; the match to TRBD2 covers 8 bases. The CDR3 loop spans 17 amino acids. CDR1 and CDR2 from the germline V gene are LNHNV and YYDKDF (reference sequence). The V and J ends lost 0 bases and 4 bases, in that order; junction bases with no gene match: 8. As DNA, the CDR3 is TGTGCCACCAGCAGAGAATCAAGCGGGAGAGCATACAATGAGCAGTTCTTC. Amino acid sequence: CATSRESSGRAYNEQFF.

The chain combines TRBV30 with TRBJ2-3, with TRBD2 matching over 7 bases. The trim removed 0 bases at V and 4 bases at J, leaving 10 bases unmatched. The CDR3 sequence is 16 residues long. From germline, CDR1 is GTSNPN and CDR2 SVGIG (reference sequence). In nucleotides, the CDR3 is TGTGCCTGGAGTGTACTGGGAGGGAAGGTGTCAGATACGCAGTATTTT. This gives the protein CAWSVLGGKVSDTQYF.

The J gene is TRBJ2-3, the V gene TRBV5-7, with TRBD1 identical over 10 bases. TRBV5-7 falls under the ORF class, with uncertain function. The CDR3 loop spans 16 amino acids. J gave up 2 bases and V 1 base, and 4 bases lay outside the gene matches. The CDR3 bases are TGTGCCAGCAGCTTGAGGACAGGGGGTTTCACAGATACGCAGTATTTT. The encoded protein is CASSLRTGGFTDTQYF.

The J gene is TRBJ1-5, the V gene TRBV28; D is undetermined. The CDR3 is 15 residues long. Germline CDR1 MDHEN, CDR2 SYDVKM. V lost 6 bases and J lost 6, with 18 bases in between. The chain's CDR3 is CASSPRMAATQPQHF. CDR3 DNA sequence: TGTGCCAGCAGCCCCCGCATGGCGGCTACTCAGCCCCAGCATTTT.

This chain connects TRBV9 to TRBJ2-1, with unresolved D. The CDR3 runs to 15 residues. V was pared by 0 bases and J by 4 bases, with 11 bases between. CDR1 and CDR2 (germline): SGDLS, YYNGEE. CDR3 DNA: TGTGCCAGCAGCGTAGGTGGGGAAAGGTACAATGAGCAGTTCTTC. It specifies CASSVGGERYNEQFF.

In this sample, this clone turned up a few times. The chain has TRBV10-3 and TRBJ2-2, with no clear D. This CDR3 is built from 14 residues. CDR1 is ENHRY and CDR2 is SYGVKD in the germline V gene. V shed 8 bases and J shed 1 base, with 11 bases lying between them. The CDR3 loop reads CAIAPRLNTGELFF. As DNA, the CDR3 is TGTGCCATCGCTCCCCGACTGAACACCGGGGAGCTGTTTTTT.

This clone was seen a single time. This sequence joins TRBV5-1 and TRBJ1-2; unclear D gene. The germline V gene encodes CDR1 SGHRS and CDR2 YFSETQ. Deletions cut 4 bases from V and 3 bases from J, with 13 bases between. The CDR3 totals 14 residues. The CDR3 DNA reads as TGCGCCAGCAGCAACCCCTACGAAGACTATGGCTACACCTTC. It is translated as CASSNPYEDYGYTF.

The chain employs TRBV6-1 and TRBJ2-3; the D gene is possibly TRBD1 (6 bases). This CDR3 comprises 14 residues. Looked up from germline, CDR1 is MNHNS and CDR2 is SASEGT. V gave up 7 bases and J gave up 4 bases, with 15 bases separating them. CDR3 sequence reads: CASTLQGGADTQYF. The CDR3 DNA reads TGTGCCAGCACCTTGCAAGGGGGAGCAGATACGCAGTATTTT.

This clone was seen more than once but under ten times. This sequence joins TRBV7-9 and TRBJ2-1; TRBD2 aligns across 15 bases. The CDR3 is made up of 17 amino acids. Germline V gives CDR1 SEHNR, CDR2 FQNEAQ (reference sequence). V lost 2 bases to trimming and J lost 9 bases; unmatched junction nucleotides: 8. CDR3 bases: TGTGCCAGCAGCTTACGACCGGGACTAGCGGGAGGTAGTGAGCAGTTCTTC. This sequence encodes CASSLRPGLAGGSEQFF.

Here the CDR3 DNA reads TGCGCCAGCAGCCAAGATAGAGGGGTGGGAAACACCATATATTTT. Protein product: CASSQDRGVGNTIYF. The V and J genes are TRBV4-1 and TRBJ1-3, with D tentatively TRBD1 (5 bases). Per germline, CDR1 MGHRA and CDR2 YSYEKL. There are 15 residues in the CDR3. With 0 bases removed from V and 4 bases from J, the gap between germline ends came to 10 bases.

The genes are TRBV5-6 and TRBJ1-4; tentatively, D is TRBD1 (6 bases). CDR1 and CDR2 from the germline V gene are SGHDT and YYEEEE. The CDR3 covers 14 residues. Trimming cost V 2 bases and J 5 bases, with 10 bases left between them. The CDR3 sequence: CASSLGQPNEKLFF. The CDR3 DNA sequence: TGTGCCAGCAGCTTAGGACAGCCGAATGAAAAACTGTTTTTT.